This T cell receptor (beta chain) comes out of a study of cytomegalovirus exposure and HLA in healthy donors. Across the whole study: Approximately 180 million T cells yielded 120 million or so unique TCR beta sequences, as an earlier analysis found.

Study results and limitations: With DRB1 most and HLA-C fewest, TCR association rates differed between HLA loci in a later analysis.

Germline CDR1 reads KGHSH; CDR2 reads LQKENI. The V and J ends lost 4 bases and 2 bases, in that order; junction bases with no gene match: 3. The CDR3 loop spans 14 amino acids. Primers included in the PCR were 60 Vbeta and 13 Jbeta primers. Assay used: immunoSEQ multiplex PCR; TCRdb lists only in-frame clones, some missing. The table has 130,000 or so clones, roughly four fifths seen once. Whereas donors were nominally healthy upon sampling, unrecorded immune exposures were probable. A word on this clone: The antigen is undetermined.

The TCR originated in a young man in good health and CMV-seropositive. Material: PBMCs. The chain carries TRBV18 and TRBJ2-7, with 9 bases lining up with TRBD2. The CDR3 here is CASSLSGRPYEQYF. The CDR3 DNA sequence: TGTGCCAGCTCACTTAGCGGGAGACCCTACGAGCAGTACTTC.